One sample yielded the 13 T cell receptor beta chains listed below, sequenced in a study of cytomegalovirus exposure and HLA in healthy donors. Amplification used 60 Vbeta primers and 13 Jbeta primers. Sequencing was performed with immunoSEQ multiplex PCR; in TCRdb, only in-frame clones are kept and a portion is missing. Of more than 85,000 clones in the sample, roughly 80% were seen once. Sequenced material: PBMCs. Every receptor here comes from a man aged 30-40 years in good health and CMV-seropositive.

The chain combines TRBV7-2 with TRBJ1-4; 8 bases are shared with TRBD1. Germline assignment: CDR1 SGHTA and CDR2 FQGNSA. With 1 base clipped from V and 8 bases from J, the junction kept 12 bases outside the gene matches. The CDR3 covers 17 residues. CDR3 coding DNA: TGTGCCAGCAGCTTAGACAGGGGGAACAGGGGCCGGGAAAAACTGTTTTTT. This encodes CASSLDRGNRGREKLFF.

This clone was seen a handful of times. The chain couples TRBV6-5 to TRBJ1-3, with unresolved D. V was cut by 0 bases and J by 3 bases, with 12 bases left in between. Per the germline V gene, CDR1 is MNHEY and CDR2 is SVGAGI. CDR3 size: 16 residues. CDR3 amino acids: CASSYSNDNLGNTIYF. In nucleotides, the CDR3 is TGTGCCAGCAGTTACTCAAACGACAACCTTGGAAACACCATATATTTT.

The chain has TRBV19 and TRBJ2-1; 10 nucleotides match TRBD2. Per the germline V gene, CDR1 is LNHDA and CDR2 is SQIVND (reference sequence). The length of the CDR3 is 15 residues. With 3 bases clipped from V and 7 bases from J, the junction kept 6 bases outside the gene matches. The DNA for the CDR3 is TGTGCCAGTAGTATGGCACTAGCGGGGATGAATGAGCAGTTCTTC. Translated, it gives CASSMALAGMNEQFF.

The rearrangement joins TRBV2 to TRBJ1-5; possible D gene TRBD1, 6 bases. Germline CDR1 is SNHLY and CDR2 is FYNNEI. The CDR3 extends over 13 amino acids. The germline V and J ends were trimmed by 11 bases and 3 bases, with 14 bases remaining between them. This chain's CDR3 is CALRPGVNQPQHF. In DNA, the CDR3 is TGTGCCCTACGTCCAGGGGTCAATCAGCCCCAGCATTTT.

This sequence joins TRBV27 and TRBJ2-1; 7 positions match TRBD1. The CDR3 has 15 amino acids. V was clipped by 5 bases and J by 2 bases; unmatched bases: 6. Looked up from germline, CDR1 is MNHEY and CDR2 is SMNVEV (reference sequence). The CDR3 DNA is TGTGCCAGCAGTACAAACAGGGGTCCCTACAATGAGCAGTTCTTC. Translated, it gives CASSTNRGPYNEQFF.

CDR3 bases: TGTGCCAGTAGTATTGAGGGCCGAAGGTCACCCCTCCACTTT. Translated: CASSIEGRRSPLHF. The gene calls are TRBV19 and TRBJ1-6; the D is unclear. Deletions cut 3 bases from V and 10 bases from J, with 13 bases between. CDR1 and CDR2 from the germline V gene are LNHDA and SQIVND (reference sequence). The CDR3 length is 14 residues.

The chain links TRBV29-1 to TRBJ1-2; D unresolved. The V and J ends lost 3 bases and 0 bases respectively, with 8 bases between them. Per germline, CDR1 SQVTM and CDR2 ANQGSEA. The CDR3 loop spans 13 amino acids. CDR3 bases: TGCAGCGTTGACGGCAGGACTAACTATGGCTACACCTTC. It specifies CSVDGRTNYGYTF. Complete variable domain (other parts from reference TRBV29-1 and TRBJ1-2): SAVISQKPSRDICQRGTSLTIQCQVDSQVTMMFWYRQQPGQSLTLIATANQGSEATYESGFVIDKFPISRPNLTFSTLTVSNMSPEDSSIYLCSVDGRTNYGYTFGSGTRLTVV.

The rearrangement links TRBV7-3 to TRBJ2-3; 14 nucleotides line up with TRBD2. Germline CDR1 reads SGHTA; CDR2 reads FQGTGA. The J segment lost 7 bases and the V segment lost 5 bases, leaving 11 bases of the junction unmatched. The CDR3 is 17 amino acids. CDR3 nucleotides: TGTGCCAGCAGCATCAGGCCGACTAGCGGGGGGGCATATACGCAGTATTTT. It specifies CASSIRPTSGGAYTQYF.

The chain uses TRBV23-1 and TRBJ2-5, with TRBD1 matching 9 bases. TRBV23-1 has ORF status, its function being uncertain. This CDR3 spans 17 amino acids. After removal of 6 bases from V and 2 bases from J, the junction contained 13 bases not matched to a gene. The CDR3 DNA reads TGCGCCAGCAGCCGGGACAGGGAGGTAACGTGTCAAGAGACCCAGTACTTC. Translated, it gives CASSRDREVTCQETQYF.

This clone was recorded once. The gene calls are TRBV6-6 and TRBJ1-6; perhaps TRBD1 as D (5 bases). The CDR3 length is 15 residues. Trimming left V 5 bases short and J 7 bases short, with 15 bases between. CDR1 is MNHNY and CDR2 is SVGAGI in the germline V gene (reference sequence). CDR3 in DNA: TGTGCCAGCAGTCCCTCCGGACGGACAAATTCACCCCTCCACTTT. It translates to CASSPSGRTNSPLHF.

This chain links TRBV27 with TRBJ1-5; a possible D gene is TRBD1 (5 bases). Trimming took off 6 bases at V and 1 base at J, with 16 bases between the two ends. The CDR3 covers 16 residues. Per the germline V gene, CDR1 is MNHEY and CDR2 is SMNVEV (reference sequence). The CDR3 DNA reads TGTGCCAGCAGCAGGTGGGGGGACGGGAGCAATCAGCCCCAGCATTTT. It encodes CASSRWGDGSNQPQHF.

This clone came up once. This chain links TRBV13 with TRBJ2-7, with D possibly being TRBD2 (5 bases). From germline, CDR1 is PRHDT and CDR2 FYEKMQ (reference sequence). This CDR3 has 15 amino acids. Trimming stripped 8 bases from V and 3 bases from J, with 20 bases between. The DNA for the CDR3 is TGTGCCAGCGCTAGACCGGGATCAGCCCTCTACGAGCAGTACTTC. The encoded protein is CASARPGSALYEQYF.

This chain joins TRBV5-5 and TRBJ1-5; TRBD1 aligns across 10 bases. J lost 2 bases, V lost 4 bases, and 9 bases had no gene match. The germline V gene encodes CDR1 SGHKS and CDR2 YYEKEE (reference sequence). The CDR3 sequence is 17 residues long. The CDR3 DNA reads TGTGCCAGCAGCCACGACAGGGGGCGCGGTGGCAATCAGCCCCAGCATTTT. This codes for CASSHDRGRGGNQPQHF.